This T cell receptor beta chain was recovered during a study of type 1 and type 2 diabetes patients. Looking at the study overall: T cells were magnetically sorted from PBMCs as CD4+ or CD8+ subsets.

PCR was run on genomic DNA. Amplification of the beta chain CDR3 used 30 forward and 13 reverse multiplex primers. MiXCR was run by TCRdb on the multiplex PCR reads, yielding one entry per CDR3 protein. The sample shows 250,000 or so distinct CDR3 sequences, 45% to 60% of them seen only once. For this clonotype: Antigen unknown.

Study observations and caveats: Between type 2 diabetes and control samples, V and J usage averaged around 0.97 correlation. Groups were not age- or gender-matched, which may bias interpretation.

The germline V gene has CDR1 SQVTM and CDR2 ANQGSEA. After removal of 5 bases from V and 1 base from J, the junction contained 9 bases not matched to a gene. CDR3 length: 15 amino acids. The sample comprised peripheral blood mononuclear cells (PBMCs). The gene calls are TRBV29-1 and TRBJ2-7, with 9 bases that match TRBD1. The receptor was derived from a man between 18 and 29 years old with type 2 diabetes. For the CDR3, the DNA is TGCAGCGTTAGGAGTATGGACAGGGGATCCTACGAGCAGTACTTC. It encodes CSVRSMDRGSYEQYF.